The entry below describes one T cell receptor (beta chain). V lost 4 bases to trimming and J lost 3 bases; unmatched junction nucleotides: 7. This CDR3 region has 14 residues. Per germline, CDR1 GTSNPN and CDR2 SVGIG (reference sequence). This sample stems from a study of CD8 T cells in Susac syndrome. With random hexamers, 0.5 to 1 ug RNA was reverse transcribed. TCRdb independently ran MiXCR on the immunoSEQ multiplex PCR reads; one entry per CDR3 protein. The repertoire has roughly 220,000 distinct CDR3 sequences, 94% of them found once; the top ten carry 0.15% to 0.2%. The sample comprised CD4+ T cells from PBMCs. The clonotype was recovered from a human donor with Susac syndrome. V and J are TRBV30 and TRBJ1-2; 8 bases are shared with TRBD1. CDR3 in amino acids: CAWTATTGDYGYTF. The CDR3 DNA sequence: TGTGCCTGGACCGCAACGACAGGGGACTATGGCTACACCTTC.